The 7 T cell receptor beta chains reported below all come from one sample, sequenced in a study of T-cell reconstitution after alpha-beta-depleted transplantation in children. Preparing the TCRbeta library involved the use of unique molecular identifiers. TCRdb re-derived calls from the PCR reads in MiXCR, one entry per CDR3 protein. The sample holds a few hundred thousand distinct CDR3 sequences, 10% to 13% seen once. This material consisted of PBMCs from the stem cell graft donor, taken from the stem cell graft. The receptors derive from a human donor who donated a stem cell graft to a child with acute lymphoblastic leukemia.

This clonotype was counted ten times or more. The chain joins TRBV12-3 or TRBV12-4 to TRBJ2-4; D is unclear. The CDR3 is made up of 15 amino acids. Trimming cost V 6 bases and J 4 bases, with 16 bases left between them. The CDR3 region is CASSPSEWRKNIQYF. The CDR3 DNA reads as TGTGCCAGCAGCCCCAGCGAGTGGCGAAAAAACATTCAGTACTTC.

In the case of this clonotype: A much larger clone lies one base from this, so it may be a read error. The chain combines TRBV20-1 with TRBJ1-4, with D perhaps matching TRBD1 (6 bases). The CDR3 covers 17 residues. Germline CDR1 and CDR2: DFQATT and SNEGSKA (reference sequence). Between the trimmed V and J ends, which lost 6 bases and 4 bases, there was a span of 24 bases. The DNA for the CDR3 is TGCAGTGCCTTGGGGGTGAGGTCGGCACAGGGTAATGAAAAACTGTTTTTT. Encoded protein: CSALGVRSAQGNEKLFF.

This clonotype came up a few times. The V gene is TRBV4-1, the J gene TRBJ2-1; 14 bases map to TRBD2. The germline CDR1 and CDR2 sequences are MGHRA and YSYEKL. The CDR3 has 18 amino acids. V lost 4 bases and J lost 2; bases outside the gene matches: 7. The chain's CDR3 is CASSRGLAGGRAYNEQFF. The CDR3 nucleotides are TGCGCCAGCAGCCGAGGACTAGCGGGAGGCAGGGCCTACAATGAGCAGTTCTTC.

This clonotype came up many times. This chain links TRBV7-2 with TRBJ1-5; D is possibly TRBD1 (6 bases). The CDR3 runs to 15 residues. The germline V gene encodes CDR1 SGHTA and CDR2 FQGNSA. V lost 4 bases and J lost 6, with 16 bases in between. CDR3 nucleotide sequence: TGTGCCAGCAGCTCCTTGGGGGGGCCGGGTCAGCCCCAGCATTTT. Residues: CASSSLGGPGQPQHF. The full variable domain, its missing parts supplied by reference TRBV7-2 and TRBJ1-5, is GAGVSQSPSNKVTEKGKDVELRCDPISGHTALYWYRQSLGQGLEFLIYFQGNSAPDKSGLPSDRFSAERTGGSVSTLTIQRTQQEDSAVYLCASSSLGGPGQPQHFGDGTRLSIL.

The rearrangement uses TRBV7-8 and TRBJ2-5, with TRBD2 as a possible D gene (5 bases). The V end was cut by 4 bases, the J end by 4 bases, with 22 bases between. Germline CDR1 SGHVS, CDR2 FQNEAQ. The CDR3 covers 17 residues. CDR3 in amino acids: CASSSAAGGPQIETQYF. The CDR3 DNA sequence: TGTGCCAGCAGCTCAGCCGCGGGCGGGCCCCAGATAGAGACCCAGTACTTC.

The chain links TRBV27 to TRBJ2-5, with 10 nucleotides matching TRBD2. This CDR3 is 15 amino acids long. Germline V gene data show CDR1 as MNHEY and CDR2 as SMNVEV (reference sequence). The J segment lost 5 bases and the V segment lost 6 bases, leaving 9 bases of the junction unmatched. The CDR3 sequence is CASSRIAGGLETQYF. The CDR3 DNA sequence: TGTGCCAGCAGCCGAATAGCGGGAGGCCTTGAGACCCAGTACTTC.

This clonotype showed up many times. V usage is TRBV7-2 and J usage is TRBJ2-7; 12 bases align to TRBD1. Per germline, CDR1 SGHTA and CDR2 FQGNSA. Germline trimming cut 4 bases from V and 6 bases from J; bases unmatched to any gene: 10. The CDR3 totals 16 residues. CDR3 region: CASSSGTGGTLSEQYF. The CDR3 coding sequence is TGTGCCAGCAGCTCCGGGACAGGGGGCACTTTAAGCGAGCAGTACTTC. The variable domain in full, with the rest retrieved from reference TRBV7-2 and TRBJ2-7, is GAGVSQSPSNKVTEKGKDVELRCDPISGHTALYWYRQSLGQGLEFLIYFQGNSAPDKSGLPSDRFSAERTGGSVSTLTIQRTQQEDSAVYLCASSSGTGGTLSEQYFGPGTRLTVT.